The 7 T cell receptor beta chains below were found in one sample sequenced in a study of blood T cell repertoires in COVID-19. Profiling relied on immunoSEQ multiplex PCR, and the TCRdb table lists in-frame clones only, not all of them. The sample consists of under 200,000 clones, over 75% of them appearing once. The sequenced sample was PBMCs or T cells enriched from blood (not recorded which). The receptors originated from a middle-aged woman with acute COVID-19.

The J gene is TRBJ2-7, the V gene TRBV7-9; 8 bases fit TRBD1. After removal of 6 bases from V and 0 bases from J, the junction contained 13 bases not matched to a gene. CDR1 is SEHNR, CDR2 FQNEAQ, per germline (reference sequence). The CDR3 has 17 amino acids. CDR3 sequence (DNA): TGTGCCAGCAGTCCCACGGGGCAGGGGGCCCTCTCCTACGAGCAGTACTTC. It codes for CASSPTGQGALSYEQYF.

The rearrangement uses TRBV27 and TRBJ2-3; D possibly corresponds to TRBD1 (5 bases). This CDR3 contains 15 residues. Trimming removed 11 bases from V and 0 bases from J, with 18 bases in between. Germline CDR1 and CDR2: MNHEY and SMNVEV (reference sequence). The CDR3 region is CALRVPAPSTDTQYF. In nucleotides, the CDR3 is TGTGCCCTCAGGGTACCGGCGCCTAGCACAGATACGCAGTATTTT.

The rearrangement uses TRBV7-2 and TRBJ1-4, with 10 nucleotides matching TRBD1. The CDR3 totals 15 residues. Unmatched junction bases numbered 2, after V lost 1 base and J lost 6 bases. Germline CDR1 reads SGHTA; CDR2 reads FQGNSA. CDR3 nucleotides: TGTGCCAGCAGCTTAGTGGGGACAGGGGATGAAAAACTGTTTTTT. Its protein product is CASSLVGTGDEKLFF.

V and J are TRBV9 and TRBJ1-1; D call uncertain. The CDR3 runs to 15 residues. The V and J ends lost 4 bases and 1 base respectively, with 14 bases between them. Germline CDR1 is SGDLS and CDR2 is YYNGEE. CDR3 amino acids: CASSPSARQNTEAFF. The DNA of the CDR3 is TGTGCCAGCAGCCCCTCCGCGCGGCAGAACACTGAAGCTTTCTTT.

The chain employs TRBV3-1 (or the pseudogene TRBV3-2) and TRBJ2-5; 9 bases line up with TRBD1. The CDR3 covers 16 residues. J lost 3 bases, V lost 4 bases, and 9 bases had no gene match. The germline CDR1 and CDR2 sequences are LGHDT and YNNKEL (reference sequence). This chain's CDR3 is CASSRSDRGIKETQYF. CDR3 bases: TGTGCCAGCAGCCGATCGGACAGGGGCATTAAAGAGACCCAGTACTTC.

In its sample, this clone was seen many times. V gene TRBV28 combines with J gene TRBJ2-1; a weak D match, TRBD1 (6 bases). The germline V gene has CDR1 MDHEN and CDR2 SYDVKM. V gave up 6 bases and J gave up 4 bases, with 19 bases separating them. The CDR3 covers 16 residues. CDR3 sequence reads: CASSPMGASVYNEQFF. For the CDR3, the DNA is TGTGCCAGCAGCCCAATGGGGGCGAGCGTATACAATGAGCAGTTCTTC.

In its sample, this clone was seen once. This sequence joins TRBV6-2 or TRBV6-3 and TRBJ2-5; 10 bases agree with TRBD2. The CDR3 is 14 residues long. V lost 5 bases, J lost 5 bases, and 5 bases stayed unmatched. Germline V gives CDR1 MNHEY, CDR2 SVGEGT. This chain's CDR3 is CASSSGREVETQYF. Written as DNA, the CDR3 is TGTGCCAGCAGTAGCGGGAGGGAGGTGGAGACCCAGTACTTC.